This T cell receptor beta chain was sequenced for a study of T-cell memory formation after mild COVID-19. General study results and limits: For contracting clones, CD4+ ones sat mainly in CM and EM, CD8+ in EMRA.

The table lists this clonotype with a count of one. Its antigen is still unknown. The germline V gene encodes CDR1 MNHEY and CDR2 SVGEGT. Unmatched junction bases numbered 3, after V lost 7 bases and J lost 0 bases. This CDR3 is 14 amino acids long. TCRdb re-called the 5' RACE reads with MiXCR, one entry per CDR3 protein. This repertoire shows hundreds of thousands of distinct CDR3 sequences, 16% found once; its top ten account for approximately 25%. The receptor was isolated from a man aged 18 to 30 who had mild COVID-19 (a few samples of this study predate the infection). Cell type and time point are not known. The sample was PBMCs or a T cell subset sorted from them (not recorded which). The chain has TRBV6-2 or TRBV6-3 and TRBJ2-5; 9 positions match TRBD1. The CDR3 region has the DNA TGTGCCAGCAACGACAGGGGGTACCAAGAGACCCAGTACTTC. As protein: CASNDRGYQETQYF.